This note documents a single T cell receptor (beta chain) sequence. Germline assignment: CDR1 SGHTA and CDR2 FQGNSA. This CDR3 contains 12 residues. The ends were cut back, 5 bases at V and 8 bases at J, with 10 bases in the middle. The source of the sample is a study of blood T cell repertoires in COVID-19. Study background: Samples taken during acute and convalescent COVID-19 were collected in the United States, Italy and Spain.

Only in-frame clones appear in the TCRdb table, and some are missing; sequencing was by immunoSEQ multiplex PCR. The table has fewer than 300,000 clones, approximately 84% seen once. V and J are TRBV7-2 and TRBJ2-1; the D is unclear. Input material: peripheral blood. This receptor was taken from a human donor with COVID-19, enrolled during active disease. The donor label of this sample is uncertain. The DNA for the CDR3 is TGTGCCAGCAGCCAGGAAGTTTATGAGCAGTTCTTC. Its protein product is CASSQEVYEQFF. The full variable domain, completed using reference TRBV7-2 and TRBJ2-1, is GAGVSQSPSNKVTEKGKDVELRCDPISGHTALYWYRQSLGQGLEFLIYFQGNSAPDKSGLPSDRFSAERTGGSVSTLTIQRTQQEDSAVYLCASSQEVYEQFFGPGTRLTVL.